The rows below give T cell receptor beta chains drawn from one sample of a study of cytomegalovirus exposure and HLA in healthy donors. Generated by immunoSEQ multiplex PCR, the TCRdb table keeps only in-frame clones and is missing some. The sample comprises some 170,000 clones, over 60% of which are singletons, and around 2.8% rests with the top ten. The sequenced sample was PBMCs. These receptors came from a woman aged 30 to 39 in good health and CMV-seronegative. CDR3s include the opening cysteine and the closing phenylalanine or tryptophan. The order of the fields is V gene, D gene, J gene, clone size, CDR3 protein, CDR3 DNA. D genes are given only for firm matches. Size tells how often a clone was seen (once, few, many) or the class of an expanded clone, and some rows leave it out.

>TRBV7-5|-|TRBJ2-1|-
CARSFKRALLLSYNEQFF
TGTGCCAGAAGCTTTAAGCGGGCCCTACTCCTGTCCTACAATGAGCAGTTCTTC
>TRBV15|TRBD2|TRBJ2-5|-
CATSLAGGGETQYF
TGTGCCACCAGCCTGGCCGGCGGGGGGGAGACCCAGTACTTC
>TRBV11-2|-|TRBJ1-2|few
CASSFFSRQGYGYTF
TGTGCCAGCAGCTTCTTTAGTAGGCAGGGCTATGGCTACACCTTC
>TRBV5-4|TRBD2|TRBJ2-7|-
CASSFRSGPSYEQYF
TGTGCCAGCAGCTTTCGTAGCGGGCCCTCCTACGAGCAGTACTTC
>TRBV29-1|-|TRBJ2-7|-
CSVEQGIGSEQYF
TGCAGCGTCGAACAGGGAATAGGCTCCGAGCAGTACTTC
>TRBV11-3|TRBD2|TRBJ2-1|-
CASSLGGLAGEGNEQFF
TGTGCCAGCAGCTTGGGGGGACTAGCGGGAGAGGGAAATGAGCAGTTCTTC
>TRBV29-1|TRBD1|TRBJ2-7|-
CSVTGTGFYEQYF
TGCAGCGTAACCGGGACAGGTTTTTACGAGCAGTACTTC
>TRBV29-1|TRBD1|TRBJ1-6|-
CSVGDRNSPLHF
TGCAGCGTTGGGGACAGGAATTCACCCCTCCACTTT
>TRBV5-4|TRBD1|TRBJ1-4|-
CASSRDRGFQKLFF
TGTGCCAGCAGCCGGGACAGGGGTTTTCAAAAACTGTTTTTT
>TRBV19|-|TRBJ2-5|-
CASSPGETQYF
TGTGCCAGTAGCCCGGGGGAGACCCAGTACTTC
>TRBV7-8|-|TRBJ1-5|-
CASSLNPGDQPQHF
TGTGCCAGCAGCTTAAATCCAGGGGATCAGCCCCAGCATTTT
>TRBV28|-|TRBJ2-7|-
CASSLPSGPYEQYF
TGTGCCAGCAGTTTACCAAGCGGGCCTTACGAGCAGTACTTC
>TRBV28|-|TRBJ2-3|-
CASSANSRSTDTQYF
TGTGCCAGCAGCGCCAATAGCAGAAGCACAGATACGCAGTATTTT
>TRBV9|-|TRBJ1-1|-
CASSYEAGLNTEAFF
TGTGCCAGCAGCTACGAGGCGGGGTTGAACACTGAAGCTTTCTTT
>TRBV5-1|-|TRBJ2-2|-
CASNWRSDTGELFF
TGCGCCAGCAACTGGCGTAGCGACACCGGGGAGCTGTTTTTT
>TRBV27|TRBD2|TRBJ2-7|-
CASNILAGGNEQYF
TGTGCCAGCAATATACTAGCGGGAGGAAACGAGCAGTACTTC
>TRBV4-1|TRBD2|TRBJ2-1|-
CASSQDPQTSAVYNEQFF
TGCGCCAGCAGCCAAGATCCGCAGACTAGCGCAGTCTACAATGAGCAGTTCTTC
>TRBV6-5|-|TRBJ2-7|once
CASSYGTPSVGRQYF
TGTGCCAGCAGCTATGGGACACCATCGGTCGGAAGGCAGTACTTC
>TRBV4-3|TRBD2|TRBJ2-1|-
CASSLRLAGDNEQFF
TGCGCCAGCAGCCTTCGACTAGCGGGAGACAATGAGCAGTTCTTC
>TRBV9|TRBD1|TRBJ2-1|-
CASSGPGQVDYNEQFF
TGTGCCAGCAGCGGACCAGGACAGGTCGACTACAATGAGCAGTTCTTC
>TRBV27|TRBD1|TRBJ1-1|-
CASSLDRGSKAFF
TGTGCCAGCAGTCTAGACAGGGGAAGTAAAGCTTTCTTT
>TRBV10-3|-|TRBJ2-1|few
CAISEELRNYNEQFF
TGTGCCATCAGCGAAGAGCTTAGAAATTACAATGAGCAGTTCTTC
>TRBV13|-|TRBJ1-1|few
CASNIRGWDTEAFF
TGTGCCAGCAACATACGCGGGTGGGACACTGAAGCTTTCTTT
>TRBV18|-|TRBJ2-7|few
CASSDRGIEQYF
TGTGCCAGCTCAGACCGCGGCATCGAGCAGTACTTC
>TRBV28|-|TRBJ1-1|-
CASSLTAGFVAFF
TGTGCCAGCAGTTTGACGGCAGGGTTTGTAGCTTTCTTT
>TRBV6-4|TRBD1|TRBJ1-2|-
CASRYGDSSNYGYTF
TGTGCCAGCAGATATGGGGACAGTTCTAACTATGGCTACACCTTC
>TRBV7-9|-|TRBJ1-4|few
CASSTRPADNEKLFF
TGTGCCAGCAGCACCCGGCCGGCGGATAATGAAAAACTGTTTTTT
>TRBV2|TRBD2|TRBJ2-3|-
CASSRTSGANPGTDTQYF
TGTGCCAGCAGTCGGACTAGCGGGGCAAACCCGGGCACAGATACGCAGTATTTT
>TRBV5-8|-|TRBJ1-1|-
CASARGGDTEAFF
TGTGCCAGCGCTCGGGGGGGTGACACTGAAGCTTTCTTT
>TRBV7-9|TRBD2|TRBJ2-1|-
CASSRGGPLNEQFF
TGTGCCAGCAGCCGGGGGGGGCCCCTCAATGAGCAGTTCTTC
>TRBV29-1|-|TRBJ2-1|-
CSVETLASEQFF
TGCAGCGTTGAAACGCTAGCGAGTGAGCAGTTCTTC
>TRBV11-2|-|TRBJ2-1|few
CASSSRTGTEQFF
TGTGCCAGCAGCTCCCGCACAGGGACTGAGCAGTTCTTC
>TRBV5-1|-|TRBJ1-1|-
CASSLGHLSNTEAFF
TGCGCCAGCAGCCTCGGACATTTGTCGAACACTGAAGCTTTCTTT
>TRBV6-5|TRBD1|TRBJ2-1|-
CASSPTGLGYNEQFF
TGTGCCAGCAGTCCGACAGGGCTAGGGTACAATGAGCAGTTCTTC
>TRBV9|-|TRBJ2-3|-
CASSVGSELVYTQYF
TGTGCCAGCAGCGTAGGCTCCGAACTAGTCTATACGCAGTATTTT
>TRBV7-8|-|TRBJ2-7|-
CASSLPDRYEQYF
TGTGCCAGCAGCTTGCCAGATCGCTACGAGCAGTACTTC
>TRBV11-2|TRBD1|TRBJ2-1|-
CASSLGQGFEQFF
TGTGCCAGCAGCTTGGGACAGGGTTTTGAGCAGTTCTTC
>TRBV28|TRBD1|TRBJ2-1|-
CASRSGTGGSYNEQFF
TGTGCCAGCAGATCCGGGACAGGGGGCTCCTACAATGAGCAGTTCTTC
>TRBV28|TRBD2|TRBJ2-3|-
CASSFAAGATDTQYF
TGTGCCAGCAGTTTTGCAGCGGGAGCCACAGATACGCAGTATTTT
>TRBV6-1|-|TRBJ2-7|-
CASHDMGPFSYEQYF
TGTGCCAGCCACGACATGGGGCCGTTCTCCTACGAGCAGTACTTC
>TRBV25-1|-|TRBJ2-3|-
CASSLLTSTDTQYF
TGTGCCAGCAGTTTACTAACTAGCACAGATACGCAGTATTTT
>TRBV28|TRBD1|TRBJ2-7|-
CASSPIYGTGEF
TGTGCCAGCAGTCCGATTTACGGGACAGGGGAATTC
>TRBV7-2|-|TRBJ1-4|-
CASSLGTINEKLFF
TGTGCCAGCAGCCTAGGGACAATTAATGAAAAACTGTTTTTT
>TRBV11-2|-|TRBJ1-1|-
CASSLGWGAMNTEAFF
TGTGCCAGCAGCTTAGGATGGGGCGCCATGAACACTGAAGCTTTCTTT
>TRBV19|-|TRBJ1-2|-
CASSIVGAANYGYTF
TGTGCCAGTAGTATAGTGGGGGCGGCTAACTATGGCTACACCTTC